What follows describes a single T cell receptor (beta chain). The CDR3 has 16 amino acids. Germline V lookup: CDR1 SGHAT, CDR2 FQNNGV. V was clipped by 0 bases and J by 1 base, with 7 bases between them. The record originates from a study of blood T cell repertoires in COVID-19. Overall study context: Spain, Italy and the United States supplied samples that represented acute and convalescent COVID-19. T cells, B-cell-depleted T cells, or PBMCs supplied cDNA or gDNA.

Original data processing: Reference gene primer amplification gave nucleated cell count estimates. The table came from immunoSEQ multiplex PCR; TCRdb's copy has only in-frame clones and leaves some out. V, J and clone size are those of that table, while D and trimming were read from the DNA. Among some 80,000 clones listed, approximately 88% were seen once. The TCR was taken from a human donor in a cohort sampled during active COVID-19. The rearrangement links TRBV11-2 to TRBJ2-6; D not resolved. Sequencing was carried out using peripheral blood. The CDR3 nucleotides read TGTGCCAGCAGCTTAGATTGGCGGTCTGGGGCCAACGTCCTGACTTTC. Protein product: CASSLDWRSGANVLTF.